The rows below give T cell receptor beta chains drawn from one sample of a study of blood T cell repertoires in COVID-19. The method was immunoSEQ multiplex PCR; TCRdb's version includes in-frame clones alone and lacks a portion of them. The sample lists around 280,000 clones, 70% to 90% occurring once. Sequenced: PBMCs or T cells enriched from blood (not recorded which). Every receptor here comes from a woman in her thirties or forties who had recovered from COVID-19. Both conserved end residues are part of each CDR3. A D gene is named only where the DNA matches it firmly.

D,V,J,CDR3
TRBD2,TRBV5-4,TRBJ2-1,CASSSGTSGHNEQFF
NA,TRBV2,TRBJ1-4,CASRAQVTQNEKLFF
TRBD1,TRBV5-1,TRBJ2-7,CASSTGTGLYYEQYF
TRBD2,TRBV9,TRBJ2-5,CASSVMSGSGETQYF
TRBD2,TRBV30,TRBJ2-1,CAWSNLAVREQFF
NA,TRBV11-1,TRBJ2-1,CASSLDWQGFNEQFF
NA,TRBV7-2,TRBJ2-2,CASSARTGGELFF
NA,TRBV7-9,TRBJ2-1,CASSLRQGILREFF
NA,TRBV6-5,TRBJ2-1,CASRTAAGSYNEQFF
NA,TRBV3-1/TRBV3-2,TRBJ2-2,CASSQVRGNTGELFF
NA,TRBV7-2,TRBJ2-6,CASSLRAGPSGANVLTF
NA,TRBV5-6,TRBJ2-7,CASSLAVAGYEQYF
NA,TRBV19,TRBJ2-5,CASSRRYQETQYF
NA,TRBV28,TRBJ2-7,CASSAQQETYEQYF
NA,TRBV19,TRBJ1-1,CASRRNINTEAFF
TRBD1,TRBV10-3,TRBJ1-1,CASFDREGTEAFF
NA,TRBV7-2,TRBJ1-2,CASSGGSNYGYTF
TRBD2,TRBV5-1,TRBJ2-1,CASSGSSGSYNEQFF
TRBD2,TRBV19,TRBJ2-7,CASSIRLAGYEQYF
TRBD1,TRBV28,TRBJ1-4,CASSDPTGEVEKLFF
NA,TRBV28,TRBJ1-1,CASSPGSRGGTEAFF
NA,TRBV19,TRBJ1-6,CASTGTRYNSPLHF
TRBD1,TRBV6-5,TRBJ1-6,CASSRTGPDGSPLHF
TRBD2,TRBV7-3,TRBJ2-3,CASSLRTSGIASTDTQYF
TRBD1,TRBV10-3,TRBJ1-5,CAISPDRGNQPQHF
NA,TRBV3-1/TRBV3-2,TRBJ2-5,CASSQASGGIGYF
NA,TRBV6-2/TRBV6-3,TRBJ2-7,CASSGPLYEQYF
NA,TRBV21-1,TRBJ2-7,CASSKETAPYEQYF
TRBD2,TRBV7-9,TRBJ2-1,CASSSLAGSSYNEQFF